This record concerns one T cell receptor (beta chain) sequence. Germline CDR1 reads MNHEY; CDR2 reads SVGAGI. After removal of 6 bases from V and 3 bases from J, the junction contained 8 bases not matched to a gene. This CDR3 is 14 amino acids long. Cohorts were based on clinical histories the participants reported. The record originates from a study of blood T cell repertoires in COVID-19. Turning to the study itself: Spain, Italy and the United States supplied samples that represented acute and convalescent COVID-19.

In the authors' workflow: Amplified reference gene primers provided the basis for estimating nucleated cell counts. TCRdb's table, derived via immunoSEQ multiplex PCR, lists solely in-frame clones and lacks some. V and J calls and clone size follow that table, whereas D and trimming were derived from the DNA. This table holds fewer than 250,000 clones, about 84% found once. Sequences were obtained from PBMCs or T cells enriched from blood (not recorded which). The rearrangement uses TRBV6-5 and TRBJ2-7, with 7 nucleotides matching TRBD1. The receptor was derived from a man aged 60 to 75 who had recovered from COVID-19. The CDR3 is CASRSDRDSYEQYF. In DNA form, the CDR3 reads TGTGCCAGCAGATCGGACCGGGACAGCTACGAGCAGTACTTC.